This T cell receptor beta chain stems from a study of shared clonotypes between healthy human individuals. DNA at roughly 0.2 ug, about 30,000 T cell genomes, went into sorted-subset replicate PCRs. As processed by the authors: ImmunoSEQ supplied junction-only sequences lacking quality scores, so filtering was different. Generated by immunoSEQ multiplex PCR, the TCRdb table keeps only in-frame clones and is missing some. V and J calls and clone size are copied from that table; D and trimming were computed from the DNA. The sample contains millions of clones, less than 95% of which appear only once. The naive CD8 population came from CD45RO-negative cells selected for CCR7, without terminally differentiated effector memory CD45RA+ cells. This TCR came from a man between 18 and 29 years old in good health. Sequences were obtained from naive CD8+ T cells sorted from blood.

For the CDR3, the DNA is TGTGCCAGCAGTTTACTCGCGACTACGGGCAATGAGCAGTTCTTC. It encodes CASSLLATTGNEQFF. The chain employs TRBV27 and TRBJ2-1; tentative D call: TRBD2 (5 bases). There are 15 residues in the CDR3. Trimming shortened V by 2 bases and J by 6 bases, and 14 bases separated the two germline ends. The V gene's germline CDR1 is MNHEY and CDR2 SMNVEV (reference sequence).